The 27 T cell receptor beta chains in this list originate from one sample, sequenced in a study of T cells in localized non-small cell lung cancer (dated by TCRdb to 2019 to 2021). The library relied on the immunoSEQ multiplex PCR assay. TCRdb stores this immuneACCESS table with in-frame sequences only. Part of the clones is absent; in the studies checked, under half of the shortfall reflects unresolved V genes, and no reason is known for the rest. The sample table shows roughly 48,000 clones, and about three quarters are seen once. Jointly, the top ten make up 3.5% to 5.5% of the sample. Material: PBMCs, obtained before any cancer treatment. The receptors here all came from a woman aged 35 to 69 with stage II lung adenocarcinoma.

The CDR3 sequence: CASSQDGTGELFF. CDR3 nucleotides: TGTGCCAGCAGCCAAGACGGCACCGGGGAGCTGTTTTTT. V usage is TRBV4-2 and J usage is TRBJ2-2; D remains ambiguous. With 0 bases removed from V and 4 bases from J, the gap between germline ends came to 3 bases. The CDR3 is made up of 13 amino acids. Germline CDR1 and CDR2: LGHNA and YNFKEQ.

Only a few counts were recorded for this clone. The chain combines TRBV5-1 with TRBJ2-1, with D perhaps TRBD1 (6 bases). V lost 4 bases, J lost 6 bases, and 11 bases lay in between. Germline lookup yields CDR1 SGHRS and CDR2 YFSETQ. The CDR3 spans 13 residues. The CDR3 spells CASSPGQTNEQFF. DNA of the CDR3: TGCGCCAGCAGCCCAGGACAGACCAATGAGCAGTTCTTC. The full variable domain, in which reference TRBV5-1 and TRBJ2-1 provide the parts outside the CDR3, is KAGVTQTPRYLIKTRGQQVTLSCSPISGHRSVSWYQQTPGQGLQFLFEYFSETQRNKGNFPGRFSGRQFSNSRSEMNVSTLELGDSALYLCASSPGQTNEQFFGPGTRLTVL.

The chain carries TRBV25-1 and TRBJ2-4; a weak D match, TRBD2 (5 bases). Germline V gene sequence: CDR1 MGHDK, CDR2 SYGVNS. The CDR3 runs 15 residues. V gave up 5 bases and J gave up 3 bases, with 14 bases separating them. CDR3 coding DNA: TGTGCCAGCAGTCCCCTCGGGGATGGCAAAAACATTCAGTACTTC. It yields the protein CASSPLGDGKNIQYF. Full variable domain (missing parts from reference TRBV25-1 and TRBJ2-4): EADIYQTPRYLVIGTGKKITLECSQTMGHDKMYWYQQDPGMELHLIHYSYGVNSTEKGDLSSESTVSRIRTEHFPLTLESARPSHTSQYLCASSPLGDGKNIQYFGAGTRLSVL.

The V gene is TRBV6-6, the J gene TRBJ2-7; the D gene is possibly TRBD2 (5 bases). CDR1 and CDR2 from the germline V gene are MNHNY and SVGAGI (reference sequence). V was cut by 6 bases and J by 3 bases, with 21 bases left in between. The length of the CDR3 is 16 residues. The CDR3 protein is CASSSFLTGIRYEQYF. The CDR3 region has the DNA TGTGCCAGCAGCTCCTTCCTGACCGGGATTCGCTACGAGCAGTACTTC.

This chain connects TRBV7-9 to TRBJ1-1; D remains unclear. Trimming pared 3 bases from V and 0 bases from J, leaving 14 bases between. This CDR3 is 16 amino acids long. Germline values: CDR1 SEHNR, CDR2 FQNEAQ (reference sequence). The CDR3 loop is CASSLGIIVMNTEAFF. CDR3 DNA: TGTGCCAGCAGCTTGGGCATTATAGTTATGAACACTGAAGCTTTCTTT.

The rearrangement joins TRBV9 to TRBJ2-7, with 7 bases that match TRBD1. V trimming: 3 bases; J trimming: 4 bases; junction bases outside the gene matches: 7. The CDR3 is made up of 14 amino acids. Germline V CDR1 and CDR2: SGDLS, YYNGEE. The CDR3 region is CASSGQGPSYEQYF. The DNA of the CDR3 is TGTGCCAGCAGCGGACAGGGTCCATCGTACGAGCAGTACTTC.

The rearrangement uses TRBV4-3 and TRBJ1-5, with D uncertain. The V gene's germline CDR1 is LGHNA and CDR2 YSLEER. This CDR3 spans 13 amino acids. V was shortened by 0 bases and J by 7 bases, with 7 bases between the two germline ends. DNA for the CDR3: TGCGCCAGCAGCCAAGATGTTGGGCAGCCCCAGCATTTT. Protein product: CASSQDVGQPQHF.

The CDR3 is CASSLAWDRVLPGANVLTF. CDR3 coding DNA: TGTGCCAGCAGCTTAGCCTGGGACAGGGTTCTGCCTGGGGCCAACGTCCTGACTTTC. The gene calls are TRBV7-9 and TRBJ2-6, with 9 bases identical to TRBD1. Germline CDR1 is SEHNR and CDR2 is FQNEAQ (reference sequence). The CDR3 contains 19 residues. J lost 2 bases, V lost 0 bases, and 8 bases had no gene match.

The chain employs TRBV27 and TRBJ2-1; 10 positions agree with TRBD1. The V gene's germline CDR1 is MNHEY and CDR2 SMNVEV (reference sequence). The V gene end was trimmed by 5 bases and the J gene end by 6 bases; junction bases not matched to a gene: 7. The CDR3 extends over 15 amino acids. CDR3 in amino acids: CASSPDRGRSNEQFF. CDR3 nucleotides: TGTGCCAGCAGTCCTGACAGGGGGCGAAGCAATGAGCAGTTCTTC.

This sequence joins TRBV7-2 and TRBJ1-1; no clear D gene. The CDR3 spans 13 residues. V was pared by 1 base and J by 1 base, with 4 bases between. CDR1 SGHTA and CDR2 FQGNSA come from the germline V gene. CDR3 DNA sequence: TGTGCCAGCAGCTTAGATGAGAACACTGAAGCTTTCTTT. It translates to CASSLDENTEAFF.

J is TRBJ2-7 and V is TRBV25-1; unclear D gene. V lost 7 bases, J lost 2 bases, and 9 bases lay in between. Germline lookup yields CDR1 MGHDK and CDR2 SYGVNS. The CDR3 is 12 residues long. This chain's CDR3 is CASNREPYEQYF. DNA of the CDR3: TGTGCCAGCAATCGAGAACCCTACGAGCAGTACTTC.

Note on this clone: An end of the junction differs from the germline gene, which may be a read error. The rearrangement links TRBV7-7 to TRBJ2-7, with D tentatively TRBD1 (5 bases). From germline, CDR1 is SSHAT and CDR2 FNYEAQ (reference sequence). This CDR3 has 13 residues. CDR3 residues: CASSLSGTYEQYF. Written as DNA, the CDR3 is TGTGCTAGCAGCTTATCAGGGACCTACGAGCAGTACTTC.

This chain joins TRBV29-1 and TRBJ1-1, with D possibly matching TRBD1 (5 bases). There are 15 residues in the CDR3. Per germline, CDR1 SQVTM and CDR2 ANQGSEA. V was cut by 7 bases and J by 1 base, with 19 bases left in between. This chain's CDR3 is CSARPRDGANTEAFF. The CDR3 bases are TGCAGCGCAAGACCCAGGGATGGGGCGAACACTGAAGCTTTCTTT.

This clone occurred once. The chain has TRBV6-5 and TRBJ2-7, with D possibly TRBD1 on 6 matching bases. Germline lookup yields CDR1 MNHEY and CDR2 SVGAGI. V was trimmed by 2 bases and J by 3 bases, leaving 8 bases between them. This CDR3 comprises 13 residues. CDR3 sequence reads: CASSYGQNYEQYF. CDR3 nucleotides: TGTGCCAGCAGTTACGGACAGAACTACGAGCAGTACTTC.

This clone was picked up a small number of times. The chain is built from TRBV6-5 and TRBJ1-2; 9 nucleotides line up with TRBD1. The V and J ends lost 6 bases and 4 bases, in that order; junction bases with no gene match: 9. Per the germline V gene, CDR1 is MNHEY and CDR2 is SVGAGI. CDR3 length equals 15 residues. CDR3 loop: CASRSTGGSGYGYTF. CDR3 DNA sequence: TGTGCCAGCAGGTCGACAGGGGGATCTGGCTATGGCTACACCTTC.

The genes are TRBV19 and TRBJ1-4; D call uncertain. V dropped 7 bases and J dropped 8 bases, with 11 bases sitting between them. The CDR3 is made up of 12 amino acids. CDR1 LNHDA and CDR2 SQIVND come from the germline V gene (reference sequence). The CDR3 coding sequence is TGTGCCAGTATGAAGGGAGGGGAAAAACTGTTTTTT. This codes for CASMKGGEKLFF.

This chain connects TRBV7-2 to TRBJ2-3, with 11 bases aligning to TRBD2. The CDR3 is made up of 16 amino acids. Losses at the gene ends were 1 base for V and 1 base for J; bases not matched to a gene: 1. Looked up from germline, CDR1 is SGHTA and CDR2 is FQGNSA. The CDR3 loop reads CASSLVAGGRTDTQYF. The CDR3 DNA follows: TGTGCCAGCAGCTTAGTAGCGGGGGGGCGCACAGATACGCAGTATTTT.

This sequence joins TRBV27 and TRBJ1-6; TRBD1 aligns across 9 bases. Germline assignment: CDR1 MNHEY and CDR2 SMNVEV (reference sequence). With 8 bases clipped from V and 8 bases from J, the junction kept 1 base outside the gene matches. This CDR3 comprises 12 residues. Here the CDR3 reads CASRTGDSPLHF. CDR3 DNA sequence: TGTGCCAGCCGGACAGGGGATTCACCCCTCCACTTT.

The chain has TRBV28 and TRBJ1-2, with 9 bases lining up with TRBD1. The trim removed 4 bases at V and 8 bases at J, leaving 5 bases unmatched. Germline lookup yields CDR1 MDHEN and CDR2 SYDVKM. The CDR3 extends over 13 amino acids. CDR3: CASSSRDRVGYTF. In nucleotides, the CDR3 is TGTGCCAGCAGTTCCCGGGACAGGGTAGGCTACACCTTC.

The chain combines TRBV30 with TRBJ1-1; weak D call: TRBD1 (5 bases). Germline CDR1 and CDR2: GTSNPN and SVGIG (reference sequence). The CDR3 extends over 13 amino acids. V was trimmed by 2 bases and J by 0 bases, leaving 7 bases between them. This CDR3 is CAWSTGLNTEAFF. The CDR3 region has the DNA TGTGCCTGGAGTACAGGCTTGAACACTGAAGCTTTCTTT.

This chain joins TRBV5-8 and TRBJ1-1; TRBD1 aligns across 8 bases. The ends lost 1 base at V and 1 base at J; junction bases unmatched: 6. Germline V gene lookup returns CDR1 SGHTS and CDR2 YDEGEE. The CDR3 contains 16 residues. The CDR3 region has the DNA TGTGCCAGCAGCTTGTGGCAGGGGGCCTGGAACACTGAAGCTTTCTTT. It encodes CASSLWQGAWNTEAFF.

This clone was seen only once. This chain uses TRBV5-1 with TRBJ1-1; maybe TRBD1 (5 bases). The germline V and J ends were trimmed by 4 bases and 1 base, with 17 bases remaining between them. In germline, CDR1 is SGHRS, CDR2 YFSETQ. The CDR3 is 16 amino acids. CDR3 sequence reads: CASSAGPAGWNTEAFF. CDR3 bases: TGCGCCAGCAGCGCGGGACCTGCAGGGTGGAACACTGAAGCTTTCTTT. The entire variable domain, with the rest obtained from reference TRBV5-1 and TRBJ1-1, is as follows: KAGVTQTPRYLIKTRGQQVTLSCSPISGHRSVSWYQQTPGQGLQFLFEYFSETQRNKGNFPGRFSGRQFSNSRSEMNVSTLELGDSALYLCASSAGPAGWNTEAFFGQGTRLTVV.

This chain uses TRBV19 with TRBJ2-3; D unclear. Trimming removed 8 bases at V and 5 bases at J, with 23 bases between. Germline CDR1 and CDR2: LNHDA and SQIVND (reference sequence). This CDR3 has 16 residues. Here the CDR3 reads CASSNRWTATGDTQYF. CDR3 in DNA: TGTGCCAGTTCGAATCGCTGGACCGCGACGGGAGATACGCAGTATTTT.

This clone was picked up one time. The CDR3 protein is CASSPTGKGNTEAFF. CDR3 DNA: TGTGCCAGCAGCCCAACAGGGAAAGGTAACACTGAAGCTTTCTTT. This chain uses TRBV5-6 with TRBJ1-1, with D tentatively TRBD1 (6 bases). This CDR3 spans 15 amino acids. Trimming pared 4 bases from V and 2 bases from J, leaving 15 bases between. Germline V gene lookup returns CDR1 SGHDT and CDR2 YYEEEE.

V usage is TRBV7-8 and J usage is TRBJ2-5; 8 bases agree with TRBD1. The CDR3 totals 17 residues. Germline V lookup: CDR1 SGHVS, CDR2 FQNEAQ. J lost 3 bases, V lost 2 bases, and 11 bases had no gene match. CDR3 in amino acids: CASSLRGVQGVEETQYF. CDR3 coding DNA: TGTGCCAGCAGCTTAAGGGGGGTACAGGGGGTGGAAGAGACCCAGTACTTC.

The chain employs TRBV18 and TRBJ2-2, with 9 positions matching TRBD2. V dropped 5 bases and J dropped 5; count of bases not matched to a gene: 15. The V gene's germline CDR1 is KGHSH and CDR2 LQKENI. There are 18 residues in the CDR3. CDR3: CASSSLGIAGDGTGELFF. Here the CDR3 DNA reads TGTGCCAGCTCATCGCTTGGAATAGCGGGGGATGGGACCGGGGAGCTGTTTTTT. The full variable domain, its missing parts supplied by reference TRBV18 and TRBJ2-2, is NAGVMQNPRHLVRRRGQEARLRCSPMKGHSHVYWYRQLPEEGLKFMVYLQKENIIDESGMPKERFSAEFPKEGPSILRIQQVVRGDSAAYFCASSSLGIAGDGTGELFFGEGSRLTVL.

This chain links TRBV10-3 with TRBJ2-5; D is possibly TRBD2 (6 bases). With 11 bases removed from V and 0 bases from J, the gap between germline ends came to 10 bases. The CDR3 consists of 12 residues. The germline V gene has CDR1 ENHRY and CDR2 SYGVKD. The CDR3 loop reads CASGGNQETQYF. As DNA, the CDR3 is TGTGCCTCCGGCGGGAACCAAGAGACCCAGTACTTC.